Listed below are T cell receptor beta chains from one sample, sequenced in a study of shared clonotypes between healthy human individuals. The repertoire was sequenced with immunoSEQ multiplex PCR; TCRdb's copy has only in-frame clones and lacks some. This table has a few million clones, roughly 93% appearing once. The specimen sequenced was naive CD8+ T cells from PBMCs. These receptors originate from a young man in good health. Some clones in this sample may be carry-over from other donors' samples. Both conserved end residues are part of each CDR3. The D gene is left open where the match is weak. Expanded clones get a size class; other rows say once, few or many, or leave the size out.

clone_size	d_call	j_call	v_call	cdr3_aa	cdr3_nt
NA	NA	TRBJ2-7	TRBV6-1	CATSRADLTYEQYF	TGTGCCACCTCACGGGCAGATTTAACCTACGAGCAGTACTTC
NA	NA	TRBJ1-1	TRBV5-8	CASSLSQEHAFF	TGTGCCAGCAGCTTATCTCAGGAACATGCTTTCTTT
NA	NA	TRBJ2-7	TRBV5-4	CASSLKGIYEQYF	TGTGCCAGCAGCCTAAAGGGGATTTACGAGCAGTACTTC
NA	NA	TRBJ1-1	TRBV19	CASSILPRTEAFF	TGTGCCAGTAGTATTCTGCCTCGCACTGAAGCTTTCTTT
NA	TRBD1	TRBJ2-7	TRBV19	CASSTRDRDEQYF	TGTGCCAGTAGTACGAGGGACAGGGACGAGCAGTACTTC
NA	NA	TRBJ2-5	TRBV7-9	CASSLLRGQQETQYF	TGTGCCAGCAGCCTCCTTAGGGGACAACAAGAGACCCAGTACTTC
once	NA	TRBJ1-1	TRBV19	CASTGATLDLNTEAFF	TGTGCCAGTACGGGGGCCACCCTTGATTTGAACACTGAAGCTTTCTTT
NA	TRBD1	TRBJ2-2	TRBV29-1	CSVDRTGDTGELFF	TGCAGCGTTGACCGGACAGGGGACACCGGGGAGCTGTTTTTT
NA	NA	TRBJ1-5	TRBV19	CASSIVPQPANQPQHF	TGTGCCAGTAGTATAGTCCCACAGCCCGCGAATCAGCCCCAGCATTTT
NA	NA	TRBJ2-7	TRBV28	CASSARGDSSYEQYF	TGTGCCAGCTCTGCGAGGGGGGACAGCTCCTACGAGCAGTACTTC
NA	NA	TRBJ1-1	TRBV27	CASRKSIGPEAFF	TGTGCCAGCAGAAAGAGTATCGGGCCTGAAGCTTTCTTT
NA	TRBD1	TRBJ2-7	TRBV13	CASSSGDRAYEQYF	TGTGCCAGCAGCTCTGGGGACAGGGCCTACGAGCAGTACTTC
NA	NA	TRBJ2-5	TRBV13	CASSFGTAKETQYF	TGTGCCAGCAGCTTCGGGACGGCCAAAGAGACCCAGTACTTC
NA	NA	TRBJ2-7	TRBV2	CASKGQGRVYEQYF	TGTGCCAGCAAAGGGCAGGGGCGGGTCTACGAGCAGTACTTC
NA	NA	TRBJ2-7	TRBV11-2	CASSLLSWEQYF	TGTGCCAGCAGCTTACTGAGCTGGGAGCAGTACTTC
NA	TRBD1	TRBJ2-7	TRBV5-4	CASSGDRAYEQYF	TGTGCCAGCAGCGGTGACAGGGCCTACGAGCAGTACTTC
once	TRBD1	TRBJ2-7	TRBV27	CASSSATGGYEQYF	TGTGCCAGCAGTTCGGCGACAGGGGGGTACGAGCAGTACTTC
NA	NA	TRBJ2-7	TRBV27	CASSPSVGESSYEQYF	TGTGCCAGCAGTCCCTCCGTAGGCGAGAGCTCCTACGAGCAGTACTTC
once	NA	TRBJ2-7	TRBV7-9	CASSLAGTLTPYEQYF	TGTGCCAGCAGCTTAGCTGGGACCCTGACCCCCTACGAGCAGTACTTC
NA	NA	TRBJ2-1	TRBV30	CAWSLRRSSYNEQFF	TGTGCCTGGAGCCTGAGACGGTCCTCCTACAATGAGCAGTTCTTC
few	NA	TRBJ1-5	TRBV30	CAWSGEGNQPQHF	TGTGCCTGGAGTGGGGAGGGGAATCAGCCCCAGCATTTT
NA	NA	TRBJ1-5	TRBV27	CASSNSNQPQHF	TGTGCCAGCAGCAATAGCAATCAGCCCCAGCATTTT
NA	NA	TRBJ2-3	TRBV27	CASSPDPTGSSTDTQYF	TGTGCCAGCAGTCCAGACCCGACTGGATCTAGCACAGATACGCAGTATTTT
NA	NA	TRBJ2-3	TRBV4-1	CASSQALTWDTQYF	TGCGCCAGCAGCCAAGCCCTGACTTGGGATACGCAGTATTTT
NA	NA	TRBJ1-4	TRBV27	CASSLSGLRAGEKLFF	TGTGCCAGCAGTTTATCCGGACTGAGGGCGGGTGAAAAACTGTTTTTT
NA	NA	TRBJ2-7	TRBV27	CASSFFRDLREQYF	TGTGCCAGCAGTTTTTTCAGAGACCTTAGAGAGCAGTACTTC
NA	NA	TRBJ2-3	TRBV7-9	CASSPASADTQYF	TGTGCCAGCAGCCCGGCTAGCGCAGATACGCAGTATTTT
NA	NA	TRBJ2-2	TRBV9	CASSQYQNTGELFF	TGTGCCAGCAGCCAGTACCAGAACACCGGGGAGCTGTTTTTT
once	NA	TRBJ2-5	TRBV21-1	CASSKVSWGRRQETQYF	TGTGCCAGCAGCAAAGTGTCCTGGGGCAGGCGCCAAGAGACCCAGTACTTC
NA	NA	TRBJ2-1	TRBV27	CASSLYLGNNEQFF	TGTGCCAGCAGTTTATACCTGGGGAACAATGAGCAGTTCTTC
NA	TRBD2	TRBJ2-2	TRBV5-1	CASSLDGRLNTGELFF	TGCGCCAGCAGCTTGGACGGGAGGCTTAACACCGGGGAGCTGTTTTTT
NA	TRBD1	TRBJ2-7	TRBV9	CASSARTGAYEQYF	TGTGCCAGCAGCGCACGGACAGGGGCCTACGAGCAGTACTTC
NA	TRBD1	TRBJ1-5	TRBV28	CASSSDRDNQPQHF	TGTGCCAGCAGTTCCGACAGGGACAATCAGCCCCAGCATTTT
NA	TRBD1	TRBJ2-2	TRBV11-2	CASSLVGTGPGANTGELFF	TGTGCCAGCAGCTTAGTTGGGACAGGGCCGGGAGCGAACACCGGGGAGCTGTTTTTT
NA	NA	TRBJ1-1	TRBV4-1	CASSQVGGGLNTEAFF	TGCGCCAGCAGCCAAGTTGGGGGCGGCCTGAACACTGAAGCTTTCTTT
NA	TRBD2	TRBJ2-2	TRBV28	CASSPFGTSGTNTGELFF	TGTGCCAGCAGTCCTTTTGGGACTAGCGGGACAAACACCGGGGAGCTGTTTTTT
NA	NA	TRBJ2-7	TRBV27	CASSPGGAKLSFQSYEQYF	TGTGCCAGCAGTCCAGGCGGGGCTAAGCTTTCTTTCCAATCCTACGAGCAGTACTTC
NA	TRBD1	TRBJ1-1	TRBV5-4	CASSTKTGEDTEAFF	TGTGCCAGCAGCACCAAGACAGGGGAGGACACTGAAGCTTTCTTT
NA	NA	TRBJ1-2	TRBV9	CASSGWDIRYGYTF	TGTGCCAGCAGCGGATGGGACATACGGTATGGCTACACCTTC
NA	TRBD1	TRBJ1-1	TRBV28	CASRGGQIKLNTEAFF	TGTGCCAGCAGGGGGGGACAGATTAAACTGAACACTGAAGCTTTCTTT
NA	TRBD1	TRBJ1-1	TRBV27	CASTLTGGHTEAFF	TGTGCCAGCACCCTGACAGGGGGCCACACTGAAGCTTTCTTT